This T cell receptor (beta chain) originates from a study of cytomegalovirus exposure and HLA in healthy donors. Whole-study context: Unique TCRs from HLA-typed donors, 65 million to 85 million of them, were held in an early data release.

Germline CDR1 LGHNA, CDR2 YSLEER. The CDR3 totals 14 residues. V lost 0 bases and J lost 0, with 3 bases in between. The PCR used 60 Vbeta and 13 Jbeta primers. Using immunoSEQ multiplex PCR, the repertoire was profiled, and TCRdb retains in-frame clones only, with some absent. The table has about 94,000 clones, about four fifths seen once. The TCR originated in a woman between 40 and 50 years old in good health and CMV-seronegative. The sequencing input was PBMCs. V gene TRBV4-3 combines with J gene TRBJ2-1; D not certain. CDR3 residues: CASSQDISYNEQFF. The CDR3 DNA reads as TGCGCCAGCAGCCAAGATATCTCCTACAATGAGCAGTTCTTC.